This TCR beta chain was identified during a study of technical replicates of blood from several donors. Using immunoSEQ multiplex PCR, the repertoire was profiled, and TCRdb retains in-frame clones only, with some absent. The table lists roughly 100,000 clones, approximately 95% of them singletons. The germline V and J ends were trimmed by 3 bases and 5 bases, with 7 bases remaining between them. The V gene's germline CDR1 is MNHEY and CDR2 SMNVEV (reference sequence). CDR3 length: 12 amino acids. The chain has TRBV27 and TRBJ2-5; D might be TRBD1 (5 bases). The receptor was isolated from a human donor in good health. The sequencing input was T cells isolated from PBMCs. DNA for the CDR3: TGTGCCAGCAGTTTCCCAGGGGAGACCCAGTACTTC. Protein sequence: CASSFPGETQYF.